The next 26 T cell receptor beta chains were all read from a single sample in a study of T cell repertoires in cytomegalovirus infection. Their target antigens are unknown. One entry per CDR3 protein results from TCRdb running MiXCR on the reads. The profile shows around 770,000 distinct CDR3 sequences, about 29% of them singletons. The material was cultured CD8+ T cells from PBMCs, obtained from culture after CMV antigen stimulation. The receptors were sampled from a human donor in good health (CMV status not recorded). Some clones in this sample may be carry-over from other donors' samples.

The chain links TRBV7-8 to TRBJ2-7; D uncertain. V shed 1 base and J shed 5 bases, with 9 bases lying between them. CDR1 is SGHVS and CDR2 is FQNEAQ in the germline V gene. There are 13 residues in the CDR3. CDR3 loop: CASSLVPLHEQYV. CDR3 nucleotides: TGTGCCAGCAGCTTAGTCCCACTCCACGAGCAGTACGTC.

This clonotype occurred a few times. The CDR3 sequence: CASSLSALDGYTF. The CDR3, as DNA: TGTGCCAGCAGTTTATCCGCTCTAGATGGCTACACCTTC. The chain recombines TRBV12-3 or TRBV12-4 with TRBJ1-2; D is undetermined. The CDR3 has 13 amino acids. Deletions cut 2 bases from V and 6 bases from J, with 10 bases between.

In its sample, this clonotype was seen many times. The CDR3 DNA is TGTGCCAGCAGCTTAAGGCGGGGTTTAGTTAACACCGGGGAGCTGTTTTTT. It specifies CASSLRRGLVNTGELFF. J is TRBJ2-2 and V is TRBV7-6; possibly TRBD2 for D (6 bases). The V gene lost 2 bases and the J gene lost 2 bases, with 15 bases spanning the gap. The CDR3 consists of 17 residues. Germline CDR1 reads SGHVS; CDR2 reads FNYEAQ. The full variable domain, completed using reference TRBV7-6 and TRBJ2-2, is GAGVSQSPRYKVTKRGQDVALRCDPISGHVSLYWYRQALGQGPEFLTYFNYEAQQDKSGLPNDRFSAERPEGSISTLTIQRTEQRDSAMYRCASSLRRGLVNTGELFFGEGSRLTVL.

The rearrangement joins TRBV20-1 to TRBJ1-2; D not certain. Between the trimmed V and J ends, which lost 6 bases and 5 bases, there was a span of 7 bases. This CDR3 has 10 residues. Germline V CDR1 and CDR2: DFQATT, SNEGSKA (reference sequence). The CDR3 loop is CSASDYGYTF. CDR3 nucleotides: TGCAGTGCCAGCGATTATGGCTACACCTTC.

This clonotype was picked up a small number of times. This rearrangement joins TRBV12-3 or TRBV12-4 to TRBJ2-1; TRBD2 matches at 13 bases. This CDR3 has 15 amino acids. J was trimmed by 2 bases and V by 6 bases; bases with no gene match: 1. The CDR3 loop reads CASRGLAGPYNEQFF. CDR3 nucleotides: TGTGCCAGCAGGGGACTAGCGGGACCCTACAATGAGCAGTTCTTC.

The chain links TRBV2 to TRBJ2-5; D remains ambiguous. This CDR3 region has 14 residues. V lost 1 base and J 2 bases, leaving 8 bases between the germline ends. From germline, CDR1 is SNHLY and CDR2 FYNNEI. The CDR3 DNA follows: TGTGCCAGCAGTGAAGATATGGGACAAGAGACCCAGTACTTC. It specifies CASSEDMGQETQYF.

This clonotype has more than one count but fewer than ten. The chain uses TRBV12-3 or TRBV12-4 and TRBJ2-1; D gene ambiguous. The V gene lost 1 base and the J gene lost 6 bases, with 19 bases spanning the gap. This CDR3 has 17 residues. CDR3 DNA sequence: TGTGCCAGCAGTTTAGGCCAGTTTTTCGAAATGTCCAATGAGCAGTTCTTC. It translates to CASSLGQFFEMSNEQFF.

This sequence joins TRBV29-1 and TRBJ2-3; 7 bases match TRBD2. The germline V gene encodes CDR1 SQVTM and CDR2 ANQGSEA. The CDR3 is made up of 14 amino acids. The V gene end was trimmed by 2 bases and the J gene end by 1 base; junction bases not matched to a gene: 3. The CDR3: CSVEWGLRTDTQYF. The CDR3 region has the DNA TGCAGCGTTGAATGGGGACTACGCACAGATACGCAGTATTTT.

This clonotype has ten or more counts. This chain links TRBV7-9 with TRBJ2-5, with 8 bases lining up with TRBD1. This CDR3 contains 18 residues. The trim removed 5 bases at V and 2 bases at J, leaving 16 bases unmatched. Germline CDR1 and CDR2: SEHNR and FQNEAQ (reference sequence). The CDR3 region is CASSPPYGAGGKQETQYF. The DNA for the CDR3 is TGTGCCAGCAGCCCTCCTTACGGGGCAGGGGGCAAGCAAGAGACCCAGTACTTC.

This clonotype was recorded a few times. The chain recombines TRBV11-2 with TRBJ2-5; D ambiguous. V lost 6 bases, J lost 2 bases, and 13 bases lay in between. Germline CDR1 SGHAT, CDR2 FQNNGV. The length of the CDR3 is 14 residues. The CDR3 DNA is TGTGCCAGCAGACCTACAAGAAATCAAGAGACCCAGTACTTC. Protein product: CASRPTRNQETQYF. Combining the CDR3 with reference TRBV11-2 and TRBJ2-5 gives the whole variable domain EAGVAQSPRYKIIEKRQSVAFWCNPISGHATLYWYQQILGQGPKLLIQFQNNGVVDDSQLPKDRFSAERLKGVDSTLKIQPAKLEDSAVYLCASRPTRNQETQYFGPGTRLLVL.

This chain connects TRBV2 to TRBJ1-2; TRBD1 matches 9 bases. This CDR3 region has 15 residues. The germline V gene has CDR1 SNHLY and CDR2 FYNNEI. Germline trimming cut 5 bases from V and 2 bases from J; bases unmatched to any gene: 6. The CDR3 DNA reads as TGTGCCAGCAGTTCTGCCGGGACAGGGAACTATGGCTACACCTTC. Its protein product is CASSSAGTGNYGYTF.

This sequence joins TRBV4-1 and TRBJ2-1, with 7 bases identical to TRBD2. V lost 4 bases to trimming and J lost 3 bases; unmatched junction nucleotides: 6. Germline V gene lookup returns CDR1 MGHRA and CDR2 YSYEKL. This CDR3 is built from 15 residues. Here the CDR3 DNA reads TGCGCCAGCAGCCTAAGCGGGGAACACTACAATGAGCAGTTCTTC. Translated: CASSLSGEHYNEQFF.

The chain joins TRBV4-3 to TRBJ1-1; 11 bases fit TRBD1. CDR3 length: 17 residues. Germline CDR1 and CDR2: LGHNA and YSLEER. Trimming took 8 bases from V and 1 from J; bases not matched to a gene: 12. The CDR3 bases are TGCGCCAGCTGCTGTGGGACAGGGGGATCGAGGAACACTGAAGCTTTCTTT. It is translated as CASCCGTGGSRNTEAFF.

This clonotype came up many times. One end of the junction is discordant with germline, which a read error may explain. The J gene is TRBJ2-5, the V gene TRBV7-7; no firm D call. This CDR3 has 13 amino acids. Looked up from germline, CDR1 is SSHAT and CDR2 is FNYEAQ (reference sequence). The CDR3 loop is CASSLNLEETQYF. CDR3 sequence (DNA): TGTGCTAGCAGCTTAAACCTGGAAGAGACCCAGTACTTC. Drawing the rest from reference TRBV7-7 and TRBJ2-5, the complete variable domain is GAGVSQSPRYKVTKRGQDVTLRCDPISSHATLYWYQQALGQGPEFLTYFNYEAQPDKSGLPSDRFSAERPEGSISTLTIQRTEQRDSAMYRCASSLNLEETQYFGPGTRLLVL.

This clonotype came up a few times. The chain carries TRBV12-3 or TRBV12-4 and TRBJ1-5; D not resolved. The CDR3 sequence is 16 residues long. Trimming removed 3 bases from V and 0 bases from J, with 12 bases in between. The CDR3 sequence is CASSFHSAYSNQPQHF. The CDR3 DNA is TGTGCCAGCAGTTTTCACAGCGCATATAGCAATCAGCCCCAGCATTTT.

V and J are TRBV27 and TRBJ2-3, with 7 bases lining up with TRBD2. The CDR3 runs 14 residues. CDR1 is MNHEY and CDR2 is SMNVEV in the germline V gene (reference sequence). With 6 bases clipped from V and 4 bases from J, the junction kept 7 bases outside the gene matches. The CDR3 region is CASRSGGSADTQYF. CDR3 sequence (DNA): TGTGCCAGCAGGTCCGGGGGGAGTGCAGATACGCAGTATTTT.

The chain couples TRBV5-1 to TRBJ2-4; 7 bases are a match to TRBD1. The CDR3 loop spans 17 amino acids. Germline CDR1 SGHRS, CDR2 YFSETQ. Trimming at V came to 2 bases and at J to 7 bases, leaving 15 bases not matched to a gene. The CDR3 loop is CASSFQGAGTELNIQYF. CDR3 sequence (DNA): TGCGCCAGCAGCTTTCAAGGTGCCGGGACAGAATTGAACATTCAGTACTTC.

The sample holds many counts of this clonotype. The V gene is TRBV12-3 or TRBV12-4, the J gene TRBJ1-1, with a possible D match to TRBD1 (6 bases). This CDR3 spans 17 amino acids. V was shortened by 4 bases and J by 4 bases, with 22 bases between the two germline ends. The CDR3 is CASSSGGGGRIGTEAFF. Here the CDR3 DNA reads TGTGCCAGCAGTTCCGGGGGAGGGGGTAGAATTGGCACTGAAGCTTTCTTT.

This sequence joins TRBV4-1 and TRBJ2-4; D ambiguous. The CDR3 extends over 15 amino acids. The germline V gene has CDR1 MGHRA and CDR2 YSYEKL. Trimming pared 0 bases from V and 5 bases from J, leaving 11 bases between. CDR3 sequence (DNA): TGCGCCAGCAGCCAAGAACGGACGGTTGAAAACATTCAGTACTTC. Translated: CASSQERTVENIQYF.

The sample holds a few counts of this clonotype. The chain couples TRBV6-6 to TRBJ2-4, with D possibly matching TRBD2 (5 bases). CDR3 size: 16 residues. Germline V CDR1 and CDR2: MNHNY, SVGAGI (reference sequence). V was trimmed by 2 bases and J by 2 bases, leaving 13 bases between them. CDR3 residues: CASSYPSLGTKNIQYF. CDR3 DNA sequence: TGTGCCAGCAGTTACCCTTCACTAGGGACCAAAAACATTCAGTACTTC.

This clonotype occurred many times. The chain joins TRBV6-2 or TRBV6-3 to TRBJ2-2; no reliable D call. CDR1 and CDR2 (germline): MNHEY, SVGEGT. Trimming removed 2 bases at V and 4 bases at J, with 8 bases between. CDR3 length: 14 residues. This chain's CDR3 is CASSYHLATGELFF. The DNA of the CDR3 is TGTGCCAGCAGTTACCACCTGGCCACCGGGGAGCTGTTTTTT.

This clonotype has only a few counts. The chain employs TRBV5-6 and TRBJ1-2; D is possibly TRBD1 (6 bases). Germline CDR1 SGHDT, CDR2 YYEEEE. The CDR3 runs to 14 residues. V was cut by 0 bases and J by 7 bases, with 13 bases left in between. CDR3 sequence: CASSLGQDPFGYTF. CDR3 DNA: TGTGCCAGCAGCTTGGGACAGGACCCTTTTGGCTACACCTTC.

The V call is TRBV28, the J call TRBJ2-2; a weak D match, TRBD2 (5 bases). From germline, CDR1 is MDHEN and CDR2 SYDVKM. The CDR3 consists of 15 residues. V shed 6 bases and J shed 4 bases, with 15 bases lying between them. The DNA for the CDR3 is TGTGCCAGCAGCCCACCCGACTACAGCACCGGGGAGCTGTTTTTT. It specifies CASSPPDYSTGELFF.

This clonotype turned up a few times. The chain combines TRBV10-1 with TRBJ2-3; D perhaps matches TRBD2 (5 bases). This CDR3 contains 15 residues. The V end lost 3 bases, the J end lost 3 bases, and 13 bases lay between the germline ends. Germline V lookup: CDR1 WNHNN, CDR2 SYGVQD (reference sequence). CDR3 coding DNA: TGCGCCAGCAGTGAAGAACTAGGAGTGACAGATACGCAGTATTTT. Amino acids: CASSEELGVTDTQYF.

This clonotype was counted only a few times. This chain joins TRBV7-9 and TRBJ1-2; D call uncertain. CDR3 size: 14 residues. Between the trimmed V and J ends, which lost 0 bases and 8 bases, there was a span of 13 bases. Per the germline V gene, CDR1 is SEHNR and CDR2 is FQNEAQ (reference sequence). This chain's CDR3 is CASSLAHPGVGYTF. The CDR3 region has the DNA TGTGCCAGCAGCTTAGCGCACCCAGGCGTGGGCTACACCTTC.

In its sample, this clonotype was seen many times. The chain uses TRBV12-3 or TRBV12-4 and TRBJ1-3; D gene uncertain. Trimming left V 7 bases short and J 0 bases short, with 1 base between. The CDR3 has 11 residues. CDR3 coding DNA: TGTGCCAGCACCTCTGGAAACACCATATATTTT. This sequence encodes CASTSGNTIYF.